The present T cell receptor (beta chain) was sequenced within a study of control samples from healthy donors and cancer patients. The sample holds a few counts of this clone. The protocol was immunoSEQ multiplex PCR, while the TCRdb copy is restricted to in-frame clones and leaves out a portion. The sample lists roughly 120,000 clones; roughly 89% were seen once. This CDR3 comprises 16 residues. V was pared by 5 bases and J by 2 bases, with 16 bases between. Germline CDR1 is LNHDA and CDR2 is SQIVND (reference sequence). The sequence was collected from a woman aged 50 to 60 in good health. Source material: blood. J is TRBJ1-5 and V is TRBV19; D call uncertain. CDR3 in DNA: TGTGCCAGTAGTCAGAAGAGTTCTTGGGGCAATCAGCCCCAGCATTTT. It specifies CASSQKSSWGNQPQHF.